Following are 16 T cell receptor beta chains from one sample sequenced in a study of spatial heterogeneity in lung cancer. The time point was: sample taken at primary tumor resection. TCRdb reprocessed the 5' RACE reads with MiXCR, giving one entry per CDR3 protein. The table includes thousands of distinct CDR3 sequences, about 13% detected once. Antigens for these TCRs are unknown. Study-wide findings and caveats: Tumor mutation counts were tracked by expanded intratumoral alpha and beta TCR counts.

Specimen: lung tumor tissue, collected at surgery. The receptor set was obtained from a male donor with early-stage non-small cell lung cancer.

V gene TRBV9 combines with J gene TRBJ2-1, with 10 nucleotides matching TRBD2. V lost 4 bases, J lost 0 bases, and 7 bases stayed unmatched. Looked up from germline, CDR1 is SGDLS and CDR2 is YYNGEE. There are 17 residues in the CDR3. The CDR3: CASSLRLAGSSYNEQFF. The DNA of the CDR3 is TGTGCCAGCAGCCTCCGACTAGCGGGCAGCTCCTACAATGAGCAGTTCTTC.

This clonotype is medium-sized. The chain couples TRBV5-1 to TRBJ2-7, with 9 nucleotides matching TRBD2. Trimming at V came to 2 bases and at J to 5 bases, leaving 8 bases not matched to a gene. Germline V lookup: CDR1 SGHRS, CDR2 YFSETQ. The CDR3 sequence is 15 residues long. CDR3 amino acids: CASSFTSGLSHEQYF. The CDR3 DNA reads as TGCGCCAGCAGCTTCACTAGCGGGTTGAGCCACGAGCAGTACTTC.

By its share, this clonotype is medium-sized. V is TRBV7-9 and J is TRBJ2-7; 7 bases align to TRBD1. V was pared by 4 bases and J by 3 bases, with 9 bases of the junction left unmatched. This CDR3 is built from 15 residues. CDR1 is SEHNR, CDR2 FQNEAQ, per germline (reference sequence). Here the CDR3 reads CASSSGSDRVYEQYF. In DNA form, the CDR3 reads TGTGCCAGCAGCTCCGGTTCCGACAGGGTCTACGAGCAGTACTTC. Combining the CDR3 with reference TRBV7-9 and TRBJ2-7 gives the whole variable domain DTGVSQNPRHKITKRGQNVTFRCDPISEHNRLYWYRQTLGQGPEFLTYFQNEAQLEKSRLLSDRFSAERPKGSFSTLEIQRTEQGDSAMYLCASSSGSDRVYEQYFGPGTRLTVT.

Many counts were recorded for this clonotype. V and J are TRBV29-1 and TRBJ2-2; D is possibly TRBD1 (6 bases). The CDR3 runs 15 residues. Germline values: CDR1 SQVTM, CDR2 ANQGSEA. V dropped 7 bases and J dropped 6 bases, with 21 bases sitting between them. CDR3 DNA: TGCAGCGCTGAGGGGGACATTAAGTTATCCGGGGAGCTGTTTTTT. It specifies CSAEGDIKLSGELFF.

This clonotype was counted many times. The chain carries TRBV19 and TRBJ1-5, with D uncertain. Germline-derived CDR1 and CDR2 are LNHDA and SQIVND (reference sequence). The CDR3 totals 15 residues. Trimming shortened V by 0 bases and J by 5 bases, and 11 bases separated the two germline ends. In DNA, the CDR3 is TGTGCCAGTAGTATAGATTTTCGGACTTATCAGCCCCAGCATTTT. It encodes CASSIDFRTYQPQHF.

This clonotype was seen just once. The rearrangement links TRBV20-1 to TRBJ1-4; possibly TRBD1 for D (6 bases). Germline V gene data show CDR1 as DFQATT and CDR2 as SNEGSKA (reference sequence). V was cut by 6 bases and J by 8 bases, with 19 bases left in between. CDR3 length: 14 residues. The CDR3 protein is CSATSGTWGEKLFF. In nucleotides, the CDR3 is TGCAGTGCGACCTCCGGGACATGGGGAGAAAAACTGTTTTTT.

The chain is built from TRBV4-1 and TRBJ2-4; tentative D call: TRBD1 (6 bases). With 0 bases removed from V and 9 bases from J, the gap between germline ends came to 15 bases. CDR1 and CDR2 (germline): MGHRA, YSYEKL. The CDR3 sequence is 15 residues long. This chain's CDR3 is CASSQESTGQGIQYF. CDR3 DNA sequence: TGCGCCAGCAGCCAAGAGTCTACAGGGCAGGGCATTCAGTACTTC.

This clonotype is medium-sized (0.01 to 0.1%) by share. The chain is built from TRBV7-9 and TRBJ2-5; 8 nucleotides match TRBD1. The V segment lost 0 bases and the J segment 5 bases; nucleotides outside the gene matches: 5. CDR3 length: 15 amino acids. CDR1 and CDR2 (germline): SEHNR, FQNEAQ (reference sequence). The DNA for the CDR3 is TGTGCCAGCAGCTTAGCGTGGACAGGGATCGAGACCCAGTACTTC. It specifies CASSLAWTGIETQYF.

This clonotype rates as medium-sized. V gene TRBV27 combines with J gene TRBJ2-5; no reliable D call. The CDR3 consists of 12 residues. CDR1 is MNHEY, CDR2 SMNVEV, per germline (reference sequence). V lost 11 bases to trimming and J lost 7 bases, with 17 bases between them. The DNA for the CDR3 is TGTGCCGCCTCAGTCCCCTCGTCGACCCAGTACTTC. Its protein is CAASVPSSTQYF.

Concerning this clonotype: This may come from a read error, since a much larger clone is one base off. The J gene is TRBJ2-5, the V gene TRBV30; 11 positions match TRBD2. CDR1 and CDR2 from the germline V gene are GTSNPN and SVGIG (reference sequence). The CDR3 length is 16 residues. The CDR3 sequence: CAWSVRGLAVQETRYF. The CDR3 DNA is TGTGCCTGGAGTGTAAGGGGACTAGCGGTCCAAGAGACCCGGTACTTC. The variable domain in full, completed from reference TRBV30 and TRBJ2-5, reads SQTIHQWPATLVQPVGSPLSLECTVEGTSNPNLYWYRQAAGRGLQLLFYSVGIGQISSEVPQNLSASRPQDRQFILSSKKLLLSDSGFYLCAWSVRGLAVQETRYFGPGTRLLVL.

This clonotype was observed many times. The genes are TRBV30 and TRBJ2-5; 9 bases line up with TRBD1. The CDR3 totals 14 residues. J lost 4 bases, V lost 0 bases, and 3 bases had no gene match. Germline V gene data show CDR1 as GTSNPN and CDR2 as SVGIG (reference sequence). The CDR3 sequence is CAWSVTGGSETQYF. CDR3 nucleotide sequence: TGTGCCTGGAGTGTTACAGGGGGCTCAGAGACCCAGTACTTC. Based on the CDR3 plus reference TRBV30 and TRBJ2-5, the full variable domain is SQTIHQWPATLVQPVGSPLSLECTVEGTSNPNLYWYRQAAGRGLQLLFYSVGIGQISSEVPQNLSASRPQDRQFILSSKKLLLSDSGFYLCAWSVTGGSETQYFGPGTRLLVL.

This clonotype was seen repeatedly, ten times or more. The V and J genes are TRBV6-6 and TRBJ2-1, with 10 bases aligning to TRBD2. The ends lost 6 bases at V and 4 bases at J; junction bases unmatched: 6. CDR3 length equals 15 residues. The germline gives CDR1 MNHNY, CDR2 SVGAGI (reference sequence). The CDR3 DNA sequence: TGTGCCAGCAGGTTAGCGGGAGGAGGGTACAATGAGCAGTTCTTC. Protein product: CASRLAGGGYNEQFF.

Sample share makes this clonotype medium-sized. The rearrangement joins TRBV30 to TRBJ1-5; D is possibly TRBD1 (6 bases). CDR3 length: 15 residues. The ends were cut back, 1 base at V and 2 bases at J, with 12 bases in the middle. In germline, CDR1 is GTSNPN, CDR2 SVGIG (reference sequence). The CDR3 DNA is TGTGCCTGGAGTGGGCAGGGGTTCGGCAATCAGCCCCAGCATTTT. It translates to CAWSGQGFGNQPQHF.

The table lists this clonotype with a count of one. The J gene is TRBJ1-2, the V gene TRBV4-1; weak D call: TRBD1 (6 bases). CDR1 and CDR2 (germline): MGHRA, YSYEKL. Trimming shortened V by 4 bases and J by 6 bases, and 24 bases separated the two germline ends. The CDR3 consists of 17 residues. The CDR3 reads CASSLRFGTPERDGYTF. CDR3 nucleotide sequence: TGCGCCAGCAGCCTGAGATTCGGGACACCTGAAAGAGATGGCTACACCTTC.

In this sample, this clonotype turned up many times. The CDR3 DNA sequence: TGTGCCTGGAGTCGAGGCGGACGTCAAGCTTTCTTT. Encoded protein: CAWSRGGRQAFF. The J gene is TRBJ1-1, the V gene TRBV30; D gene unclear. The CDR3 has 12 residues. Looked up from germline, CDR1 is GTSNPN and CDR2 is SVGIG (reference sequence). V dropped 2 bases and J dropped 9 bases, with 13 bases sitting between them. The whole variable domain, remainder taken from reference TRBV30 and TRBJ1-1, is SQTIHQWPATLVQPVGSPLSLECTVEGTSNPNLYWYRQAAGRGLQLLFYSVGIGQISSEVPQNLSASRPQDRQFILSSKKLLLSDSGFYLCAWSRGGRQAFFGQGTRLTVV.

The table lists this clonotype with many counts. The chain has TRBV7-3 and TRBJ2-1, with a tentative D call TRBD1 (6 bases). The CDR3 extends over 15 amino acids. Trimming left V 4 bases short and J 3 bases short, with 13 bases between. The germline V gene has CDR1 SGHTA and CDR2 FQGTGA. The CDR3 coding sequence is TGTGCCAGCAGCTCCCAGGGGAATAACTACAATGAGCAGTTCTTC. This sequence encodes CASSSQGNNYNEQFF.